This T cell receptor beta chain was sequenced during a study of blood T cell repertoires in COVID-19. Study-wide background: COVID-19 samples collected from the United States, Italy and Spain covered acute and convalescent phases. Sources were T cells, B-cell-depleted T cells, or PBMCs; the material itself was cDNA or gDNA.

Per the authors' pipeline: Cell counts per sample came from amplifying reference gene primers. The method was immunoSEQ multiplex PCR; TCRdb's version includes in-frame clones alone and lacks a portion of them. From that table come the V and J calls and clone size; the DNA was used to work out D and trimming. The profile shows nearly 45,000 clones, approximately 80% of them singletons. The source is a man aged 70-80 years with acute or convalescent COVID-19. Input material: peripheral blood.

CDR3 bases: TGTGCCAGCAGCACATCCGGAGACGATGGCTACACCTTC. Its translation is CASSTSGDDGYTF. This chain connects TRBV6-5 to TRBJ1-2, with D hard to call. Trimming took 6 bases from V and 6 from J, leaving 14 bases between them. The CDR3 extends over 13 amino acids. CDR1 MNHEY and CDR2 SVGAGI come from the germline V gene.